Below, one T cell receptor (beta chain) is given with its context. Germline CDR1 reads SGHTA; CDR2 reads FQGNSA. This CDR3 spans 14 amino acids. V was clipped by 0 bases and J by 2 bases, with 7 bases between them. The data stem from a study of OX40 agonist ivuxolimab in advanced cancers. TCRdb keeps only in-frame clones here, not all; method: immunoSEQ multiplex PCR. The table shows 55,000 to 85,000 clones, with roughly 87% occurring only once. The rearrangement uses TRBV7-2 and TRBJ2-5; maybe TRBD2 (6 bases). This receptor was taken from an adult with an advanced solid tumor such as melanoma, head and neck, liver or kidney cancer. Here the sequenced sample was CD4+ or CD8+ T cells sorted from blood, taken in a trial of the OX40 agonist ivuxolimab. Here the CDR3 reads CASSLAGGQETQYF. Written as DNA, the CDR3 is TGTGCCAGCAGCTTAGCCGGGGGTCAAGAGACCCAGTACTTC.